This T cell receptor (beta chain) derives from a study of T cells in Graves' hyperthyroidism and ophthalmopathy. This clonotype was seen repeatedly, ten times or more. Regions amplified from RNA transcripts were the TCR beta CDR3 regions. The TCR CDR3 was amplified in a first-round RT-PCR using the HTBI primer set. TCRdb fed the multiplex PCR reads into MiXCR, producing one record per CDR3 protein. The table lists about 560,000 distinct CDR3 sequences, approximately 16% of them singletons. This CDR3 is 17 amino acids long. Trimming removed 5 bases from V and 0 bases from J, with 17 bases in between. Germline-derived CDR1 and CDR2 are SNHLY and FYNNEI.

Material: blood. This TCR derives from a woman between 18 and 30 years old with Graves' hyperthyroidism. The chain recombines TRBV2 with TRBJ2-4; no firm D call. DNA for the CDR3: TGTGCCAGCAGTCCCCGACCGAAAACCTTAGCCAAAAACATTCAGTACTTC. Its protein product is CASSPRPKTLAKNIQYF.